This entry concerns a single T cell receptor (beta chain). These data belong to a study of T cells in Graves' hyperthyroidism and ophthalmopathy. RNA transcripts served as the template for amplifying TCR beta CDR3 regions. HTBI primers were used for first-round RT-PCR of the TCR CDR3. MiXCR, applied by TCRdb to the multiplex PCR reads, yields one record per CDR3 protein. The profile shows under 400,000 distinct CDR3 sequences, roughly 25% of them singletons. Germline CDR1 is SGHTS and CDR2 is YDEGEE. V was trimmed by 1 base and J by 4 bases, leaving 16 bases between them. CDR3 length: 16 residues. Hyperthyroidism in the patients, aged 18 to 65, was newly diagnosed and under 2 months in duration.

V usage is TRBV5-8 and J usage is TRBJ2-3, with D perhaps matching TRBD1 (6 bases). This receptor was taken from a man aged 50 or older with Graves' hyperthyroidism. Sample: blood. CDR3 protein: CASSLSRDIMSDTQYF. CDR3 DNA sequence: TGTGCCAGCAGCTTGTCCCGGGACATAATGTCAGATACGCAGTATTTT.